Following are 10 T cell receptor beta chains from one sample sequenced in a study of regulatory T cells in long-lasting Graves disease. Time point given: persistent/refractory GD, antithyroid drugs over 5 years with positive TRAb. Preparation of the TCR library used RNA extracted from PBMCs. HTBI primers from iRepertoire and Arm-PCR of CDR3 regions yielded the TCR beta libraries. MiXCR, applied by TCRdb to the multiplex PCR reads, yields one record per CDR3 protein. The table lists roughly 450,000 distinct CDR3 sequences, approximately 23% of them singletons. Material: peripheral blood mononuclear cells (PBMCs), obtained when the disease was refractory, from a patient treated with antithyroid drugs. These receptor sequences come from a female donor with Graves disease.

This clonotype was recorded at least ten times. This chain links TRBV28 with TRBJ1-3; possibly TRBD1 for D (5 bases). CDR1 and CDR2 from the germline V gene are MDHEN and SYDVKM. This CDR3 contains 12 residues. The V and J ends lost 5 bases and 15 bases respectively, with 17 bases between them. The CDR3 reads CASSINGGPEYF. CDR3 bases: TGTGCCAGCAGTATTAACGGGGGTCCGGAATATTTT. Complete variable domain (other parts from reference TRBV28 and TRBJ1-3): DVKVTQSSRYLVKRTGEKVFLECVQDMDHENMFWYRQDPGLGLRLIYFSYDVKMKEKGDIPEGYSVSREKKERFSLILESASTNQTSMYLCASSINGGPEYFGEGSWLTVV.

This clonotype was seen more than once but under ten times. The chain couples TRBV11-2 to TRBJ2-7, with 7 bases matching TRBD1. The J segment lost 5 bases and the V segment lost 4 bases, leaving 14 bases of the junction unmatched. This CDR3 contains 16 residues. Germline CDR1 reads SGHAT; CDR2 reads FQNNGV. Written as DNA, the CDR3 is TGTGCCAGCAGCTCTCTTAATCTGGGACAGTTCCACGAGCAGTACTTC. It specifies CASSSLNLGQFHEQYF.

This clonotype was picked up many times. V usage is TRBV28 and J usage is TRBJ2-7, with 9 bases matching TRBD1. Germline CDR1 MDHEN, CDR2 SYDVKM. CDR3 length: 14 residues. The J segment lost 2 bases and the V segment lost 4 bases, leaving 3 bases of the junction unmatched. The CDR3 is CASSWDRVPYEQYF. The DNA of the CDR3 is TGTGCCAGCAGTTGGGACAGGGTTCCCTACGAGCAGTACTTC.

This clonotype showed up many times. The rearrangement links TRBV28 to TRBJ2-4, with TRBD2 matching over 8 bases. From germline, CDR1 is MDHEN and CDR2 SYDVKM. V lost 5 bases to trimming and J lost 10 bases; unmatched junction nucleotides: 10. The CDR3 is made up of 14 amino acids. For the CDR3, the DNA is TGTGCCAGCAGTCCATCACGGGGGGGGTTTATTCAGTACTTC. Translation: CASSPSRGGFIQYF.

This clonotype was picked up a small number of times. The V call is TRBV7-2, the J call TRBJ2-7; D might be TRBD1 (7 bases). This CDR3 is 16 amino acids long. Trimming took 4 bases from V and 4 from J, leaving 20 bases between them. Germline CDR1 is SGHTA and CDR2 is FQGNSA. The CDR3 here is CASSSGAGGKLYEQYF. DNA of the CDR3: TGTGCCAGCAGCTCCGGTGCAGGGGGGAAACTTTACGAGCAGTACTTC.

This clonotype was counted only a few times. This chain joins TRBV5-5 and TRBJ2-3; D is unresolved. The germline V gene has CDR1 SGHKS and CDR2 YYEKEE (reference sequence). This CDR3 region has 13 residues. V gave up 1 base and J gave up 1 base, with 4 bases separating them. CDR3 sequence reads: CASSLFRTDTQYF. As DNA, the CDR3 is TGTGCCAGCAGCTTGTTTCGCACAGATACGCAGTATTTT.

A few counts support this clonotype. The chain uses TRBV4-1 and TRBJ2-5; D is undetermined. The germline V gene has CDR1 MGHRA and CDR2 YSYEKL. Trimming took off 2 bases at V and 1 base at J, with 8 bases between the two ends. This CDR3 spans 14 amino acids. In DNA, the CDR3 is TGCGCCAGCAGCCAATCAGACCTCCAAGAGACCCAGTACTTC. Translation gives CASSQSDLQETQYF.

The table lists this clonotype with many counts. This chain uses TRBV28 with TRBJ1-6, with D perhaps TRBD1 (5 bases). In germline, CDR1 is MDHEN, CDR2 SYDVKM. V lost 1 base, J lost 10 bases, and 11 bases lay in between. The CDR3 extends over 14 amino acids. This CDR3 reads CASSLFPRGSPLHF. The CDR3 coding sequence is TGTGCCAGCAGTTTATTTCCTAGGGGATCACCCCTCCACTTT.

This clonotype was seen ten or more times. V is TRBV12-5 and J is TRBJ1-1; TRBD1 might be the D (5 bases). CDR1 LGHNT and CDR2 FRNRAP come from the germline V gene. This CDR3 is 15 amino acids long. With 6 bases removed from V and 4 bases from J, the gap between germline ends came to 18 bases. The CDR3 loop reads CASGPGGGVGTEAFF. The CDR3 coding sequence is TGTGCTAGTGGCCCGGGCGGGGGGGTAGGCACTGAAGCTTTCTTT.

This clonotype showed up many times. The chain couples TRBV6-1 to TRBJ2-7, with D possibly being TRBD2 (6 bases). Trimming removed 8 bases at V and 3 bases at J, with 17 bases between. The CDR3 covers 14 residues. Looked up from germline, CDR1 is MNHNS and CDR2 is SASEGT. CDR3 sequence reads: CASYGREFNYEQYF. For the CDR3, the DNA is TGTGCCAGCTACGGACGGGAGTTTAACTACGAGCAGTACTTC.